This T cell receptor beta chain stems from a study of shared clonotypes between healthy human individuals. Whole-study results and caveats: Clonotype sharing among donors, it was expected, would be affected by sequencing depth.

This CDR3 is built from 15 residues. Trimming shortened V by 2 bases and J by 0 bases, and 8 bases separated the two germline ends. Germline assignment: CDR1 MDHEN and CDR2 SYDVKM. CD4+ cells were split into CD45RA+ naive and CD45RA-negative memory subsets. About this clone: Its antigen is undetermined. Other DNA sequences in the same sample also yield this CDR3.

Data came from immunoSEQ multiplex PCR; TCRdb stores just in-frame clones and leaves some out. This sample has over a million clones, with around 97% found just once. Sequenced material: naive CD4+ T cells sorted from blood. This sample's subset: CD45RA+ positively selected. The J gene is TRBJ1-5, the V gene TRBV28, with a tentative D call TRBD1 (6 bases). The TCR was taken from a man between 25 and 39 years old in good health. In DNA, the CDR3 is TGTGCCAGCAGTTTAGGGGGCTATAGCAATCAGCCCCAGCATTTT. It encodes CASSLGGYSNQPQHF. Complete variable domain (other parts from reference TRBV28 and TRBJ1-5): DVKVTQSSRYLVKRTGEKVFLECVQDMDHENMFWYRQDPGLGLRLIYFSYDVKMKEKGDIPEGYSVSREKKERFSLILESASTNQTSMYLCASSLGGYSNQPQHFGDGTRLSIL.